A single sample gave rise to the 27 T cell receptor beta chains below, sequenced in a study of shared clonotypes between healthy human individuals. Sequenced by immunoSEQ multiplex PCR; TCRdb stores in-frame clones only, minus some. The table records around 1.6 million clones, roughly 98% of them present only once. The material sequenced was naive CD4+ T cells sorted from blood. Subset: CD45RA+ positively selected. The receptors were sampled from a man under 40 in good health.

This chain joins TRBV7-2 and TRBJ2-7; D is ambiguous. The length of the CDR3 is 15 residues. Germline loops: CDR1 SGHTA, CDR2 FQGNSA. V lost 0 bases, J lost 1 base, and 10 bases lay in between. DNA of the CDR3: TGTGCCAGCAGCTTAGCGTCACACCCGTCCTACGAGCAGTACTTC. Translated, it gives CASSLASHPSYEQYF. Based on the CDR3 plus reference TRBV7-2 and TRBJ2-7, the full variable domain is GAGVSQSPSNKVTEKGKDVELRCDPISGHTALYWYRQSLGQGLEFLIYFQGNSAPDKSGLPSDRFSAERTGGSVSTLTIQRTQQEDSAVYLCASSLASHPSYEQYFGPGTRLTVT.

The chain has TRBV4-2 and TRBJ1-5; no reliable D call. Germline CDR1 LGHNA, CDR2 YNFKEQ. The length of the CDR3 is 16 residues. V was shortened by 0 bases and J by 0 bases, with 9 bases between the two germline ends. The CDR3 nucleotides read TGTGCCAGCAGCCAAGATCTGGGGAATAGCAATCAGCCCCAGCATTTT. Its translation: CASSQDLGNSNQPQHF.

The V gene is TRBV10-3, the J gene TRBJ2-5; D is possibly TRBD1 or TRBD2 (6 bases each). The germline gives CDR1 ENHRY, CDR2 SYGVKD. V was shortened by 2 bases and J by 1 base, with 11 bases between the two germline ends. CDR3 length: 15 residues. CDR3 bases: TGTGCCATCAGTGAGAGGGGGGCGACCCAAGAGACCCAGTACTTC. This gives the protein CAISERGATQETQYF.

The chain recombines TRBV7-2 with TRBJ2-5; D remains unclear. Per the germline V gene, CDR1 is SGHTA and CDR2 is FQGNSA. V lost 1 base, J lost 2 bases, and 8 bases lay in between. The CDR3 length is 14 residues. The CDR3 nucleotides are TGTGCCAGCAGCTTAGTTACATGGCAAGAGACCCAGTACTTC. Protein product: CASSLVTWQETQYF. The full variable domain, rest sourced from reference TRBV7-2 and TRBJ2-5, is GAGVSQSPSNKVTEKGKDVELRCDPISGHTALYWYRQSLGQGLEFLIYFQGNSAPDKSGLPSDRFSAERTGGSVSTLTIQRTQQEDSAVYLCASSLVTWQETQYFGPGTRLLVL.

On this clone itself: The sample holds other DNA sequences that translate to the same CDR3. The chain has TRBV18 and TRBJ2-5; D is unclear. The CDR3 is made up of 13 amino acids. Trimming stripped 3 bases from V and 1 base from J, with 6 bases between. In germline, CDR1 is KGHSH, CDR2 LQKENI. The CDR3, as DNA: TGTGCCAGCTCACCGCCGTCCCAAGAGACCCAGTACTTC. Translating it yields CASSPPSQETQYF.

V gene TRBV28 combines with J gene TRBJ1-4; no reliable D call. V was pared by 3 bases and J by 8 bases, with 10 bases between. Germline CDR1 is MDHEN and CDR2 is SYDVKM. The CDR3 contains 13 residues. This chain's CDR3 is CASSLAHGEKLFF. For the CDR3, the DNA is TGTGCCAGCAGTTTGGCCCATGGGGAAAAACTGTTTTTT.

This clone was seen once. DNA of the CDR3: TGTGCCAGCAGCGCAGCGGGAGTTGGTTCCTACGAGCAGTACTTC. It translates to CASSAAGVGSYEQYF. The chain combines TRBV7-2 with TRBJ2-7; 8 bases are a match to TRBD2. The CDR3 is 15 residues long. V trimming: 5 bases; J trimming: 1 base; junction bases outside the gene matches: 7. Germline values: CDR1 SGHTA, CDR2 FQGNSA.

The rearrangement uses TRBV10-3 and TRBJ2-1, with 7 positions matching TRBD1. J gave up 5 bases and V 2 bases, and 3 bases lay outside the gene matches. The CDR3 loop spans 14 amino acids. CDR1 ENHRY and CDR2 SYGVKD come from the germline V gene. The DNA of the CDR3 is TGTGCCATCAGTGAGACAGGGGATAACAATGAGCAGTTCTTC. As protein: CAISETGDNNEQFF.

With regard to this clone: At the DNA level, this CDR3 is encoded by other sequences in the same sample as well. The V and J genes are TRBV9 and TRBJ2-1; D gene uncertain. V lost 0 bases, J lost 3 bases, and 7 bases lay in between. The CDR3 length is 14 residues. CDR1 is SGDLS and CDR2 is YYNGEE in the germline V gene. This chain's CDR3 is CASSVATGYNEQFF. As DNA, the CDR3 is TGTGCCAGCAGCGTAGCCACGGGCTACAATGAGCAGTTCTTC.

This chain connects TRBV18 to TRBJ2-7; 8 bases are shared with TRBD2. V trimming: 2 bases; J trimming: 6 bases; junction bases outside the gene matches: 18. The CDR3 is 18 residues long. The germline CDR1 and CDR2 sequences are KGHSH and LQKENI. Here the CDR3 DNA reads TGTGCCAGCTCACCAATCCCGTTCCGTACTAGCGGAAGCCCCGAGCAGTACTTC. Translated, it gives CASSPIPFRTSGSPEQYF.

The V call is TRBV5-1, the J call TRBJ2-2; 9 bases fit TRBD2. The germline gives CDR1 SGHRS, CDR2 YFSETQ. V shed 0 bases, J shed 4 bases, and the junction held 7 bases outside the gene matches. There are 17 residues in the CDR3. This CDR3 is CASSLVPSGVSTGELFF. CDR3 bases: TGCGCCAGCAGCTTGGTTCCTAGCGGGGTATCCACCGGGGAGCTGTTTTTT.

This clone was detected only once. As DNA, the CDR3 is TGTGCCAGCAGTTACTCAGGGACTAGCGGGGGCGAGCAGTACTTC. Encoded protein: CASSYSGTSGGEQYF. J is TRBJ2-7 and V is TRBV6-5, with 14 bases matching TRBD2. Germline V gene lookup returns CDR1 MNHEY and CDR2 SVGAGI. The CDR3 runs 15 residues. The junction had 1 base not matched to a gene; V was cut back by 0 bases and J by 6 bases.

The gene calls are TRBV5-8 and TRBJ1-5; D is ambiguous. The germline CDR1 and CDR2 sequences are SGHTS and YDEGEE. V was pared by 1 base and J by 5 bases, with 7 bases between. This CDR3 is 13 amino acids long. The CDR3 sequence is CASSLLVDQPQHF. The CDR3 DNA sequence: TGTGCCAGCAGCTTGTTGGTGGATCAGCCCCAGCATTTT.

Only one count was recorded for this clone. The chain recombines TRBV10-3 with TRBJ1-5; D not certain. Trimming stripped 3 bases from V and 9 bases from J, with 6 bases between. CDR1 and CDR2 (germline): ENHRY, SYGVKD. The CDR3 is made up of 11 amino acids. CDR3 sequence: CAISDVGPQHF. CDR3 nucleotides: TGTGCCATCAGTGATGTAGGGCCCCAGCATTTT.

The chain has TRBV29-1 and TRBJ2-5, with D possibly matching TRBD2 (5 bases). CDR3 length: 13 residues. With 5 bases removed from V and 2 bases from J, the gap between germline ends came to 12 bases. Germline V gene lookup returns CDR1 SQVTM and CDR2 ANQGSEA. DNA for the CDR3: TGCAGCGTTTGGGAGACTTTACAAGAGACCCAGTACTTC. It encodes CSVWETLQETQYF.

V is TRBV9 and J is TRBJ2-1; TRBD2 matches at 7 bases. V was pared by 0 bases and J by 2 bases, with 5 bases of the junction left unmatched. CDR3 length: 16 residues. Germline V lookup: CDR1 SGDLS, CDR2 YYNGEE. In nucleotides, the CDR3 is TGTGCCAGCAGCGTAGTAGCGGGTCCAACCTACAATGAGCAGTTCTTC. Translating it yields CASSVVAGPTYNEQFF.

The V gene is TRBV27, the J gene TRBJ1-5; a weak D match, TRBD1 (5 bases). Trimming pared 5 bases from V and 5 bases from J, leaving 19 bases between. CDR1 and CDR2 from the germline V gene are MNHEY and SMNVEV (reference sequence). This CDR3 spans 16 amino acids. CDR3 amino acids: CASSTDGPRDHQPQHF. Written as DNA, the CDR3 is TGTGCCAGCAGTACAGACGGCCCCCGGGACCATCAGCCCCAGCATTTT.

The CDR3 DNA follows: TGTGCCAGCAGCTCATCGACTCAGGGCACCATATATTTT. Translation gives CASSSSTQGTIYF. The chain has TRBV7-8 and TRBJ1-3; D perhaps matches TRBD1 (5 bases). The CDR3 contains 13 residues. Germline CDR1 is SGHVS and CDR2 is FQNEAQ. V was trimmed by 4 bases and J by 9 bases, leaving 13 bases between them.

The chain uses TRBV28 and TRBJ2-7, with 12 bases aligning to TRBD1. CDR3 length equals 17 residues. Germline loops: CDR1 MDHEN, CDR2 SYDVKM. V shed 11 bases and J 1 base; nucleotides not matched to a gene: 15. The DNA for the CDR3 is TGTGCCCTTACGCCTCCACCGGGACAGGGGGCGTCCTACGAGCAGTACTTC. Translating gives CALTPPPGQGASYEQYF.

The chain couples TRBV7-9 to TRBJ2-7, with TRBD1 matching over 7 bases. Germline V lookup: CDR1 SEHNR, CDR2 FQNEAQ (reference sequence). CDR3 length: 17 amino acids. V lost 5 bases, J lost 1 base, and 14 bases stayed unmatched. For the CDR3, the DNA is TGTGCCAGCAGCAACTCTGTTGACAGGGCTTTTTCCTACGAGCAGTACTTC. It is translated as CASSNSVDRAFSYEQYF.

This chain connects TRBV9 to TRBJ2-1; TRBD2 matches 8 bases. This CDR3 has 14 residues. V lost 1 base, J lost 7 bases, and 4 bases stayed unmatched. Germline CDR1 reads SGDLS; CDR2 reads YYNGEE. CDR3 nucleotides: TGTGCCAGCAGCGTAAGAAGCGGGAGTAATGAGCAGTTCTTC. It codes for CASSVRSGSNEQFF.

This chain connects TRBV6-5 to TRBJ1-1, with 7 bases lining up with TRBD1. CDR1 is MNHEY, CDR2 SVGAGI, per germline. CDR3 length: 13 residues. Losses at the gene ends were 6 bases for V and 6 bases for J; bases not matched to a gene: 7. The CDR3 DNA reads as TGTGCCAGCAGAGGGGGCTATTGGTCTGAAGCTTTCTTT. Amino acids: CASRGGYWSEAFF.

The V gene is TRBV9, the J gene TRBJ2-1; a weak D match, TRBD2 (8 bases). V gave up 4 bases and J gave up 8 bases, with 22 bases separating them. Germline V gives CDR1 SGDLS, CDR2 YYNGEE. The CDR3 is 16 amino acids. The CDR3 here is CASSPGGLAGWYEQFF. The CDR3 DNA follows: TGTGCCAGCAGCCCAGGGGGATTAGCGGGATGGTATGAGCAGTTCTTC. Full variable domain (remainder filled in from reference TRBV9 and TRBJ2-1): DSGVTQTPKHLITATGQRVTLRCSPRSGDLSVYWYQQSLDQGLQFLIQYYNGEERAKGNILERFSAQQFPDLHSELNLSSLELGDSALYFCASSPGGLAGWYEQFFGPGTRLTVL.

The rearrangement uses TRBV5-1 and TRBJ1-1; D not resolved. V was cut by 4 bases and J by 1 base, with 11 bases left in between. CDR3 size: 14 residues. CDR1 is SGHRS and CDR2 is YFSETQ in the germline V gene. This CDR3 reads CASSSRVPNTEAFF. CDR3 sequence (DNA): TGCGCCAGCAGCAGCCGGGTCCCGAACACTGAAGCTTTCTTT.

Remarks on this clone: Other DNA sequences of this sample code for an identical CDR3. The V gene is TRBV28, the J gene TRBJ2-7; D may be TRBD2 (6 bases). Trimming stripped 5 bases from V and 6 bases from J, with 11 bases between. The CDR3 consists of 12 residues. CDR1 and CDR2 (germline): MDHEN, SYDVKM. The CDR3 nucleotides read TGTGCCAGCAGTCCCGGGCGGGGCGAGCAGTACTTC. This sequence encodes CASSPGRGEQYF.

The CDR3 DNA follows: TGTGCCAGTAGTATATTCTCGAACACTGAAGCTTTCTTT. The encoded protein is CASSIFSNTEAFF. The rearrangement uses TRBV19 and TRBJ1-1; D uncertain. Germline-derived CDR1 and CDR2 are LNHDA and SQIVND (reference sequence). The CDR3 contains 13 residues. V was cut by 2 bases and J by 1 base, with 5 bases left in between.

J is TRBJ1-1 and V is TRBV5-1; D is possibly TRBD1 (5 bases). The CDR3 sequence is 16 residues long. The germline V gene encodes CDR1 SGHRS and CDR2 YFSETQ. V dropped 3 bases and J dropped 5 bases, with 20 bases sitting between them. The CDR3 coding sequence is TGCGCCAGCAGCTGGAGGTCTTGGCAGGGAGGGACTGAAGCTTTCTTT. It specifies CASSWRSWQGGTEAFF.